This T cell receptor beta chain was identified during a study of OX40 agonist ivuxolimab in advanced cancers. Across the study: The diagnoses of dose-escalation patients were hepatocellular carcinoma, melanoma, renal cell or head and neck cancer.

The method was immunoSEQ multiplex PCR; TCRdb's version includes in-frame clones alone and lacks a portion of them. The sample contains roughly 72,000 clones, over 75% of which appear only once. The junction had 10 bases not matched to a gene; V was cut back by 7 bases and J by 5 bases. CDR3 length: 14 residues. Germline V gene lookup returns CDR1 SQVTM and CDR2 ANQGSEA. The sample in question was CD4+ or CD8+ T cells sorted from blood, obtained in a trial of the OX40 agonist ivuxolimab. The chain combines TRBV29-1 with TRBJ1-2, with 10 bases identical to TRBD1. The TCR was taken from an adult with an advanced solid tumor such as melanoma, head and neck, liver or kidney cancer. The CDR3 bases are TGCAGCGATCGGGACAGGGGCTTCGGATATGGCTACACCTTC. This codes for CSDRDRGFGYGYTF.